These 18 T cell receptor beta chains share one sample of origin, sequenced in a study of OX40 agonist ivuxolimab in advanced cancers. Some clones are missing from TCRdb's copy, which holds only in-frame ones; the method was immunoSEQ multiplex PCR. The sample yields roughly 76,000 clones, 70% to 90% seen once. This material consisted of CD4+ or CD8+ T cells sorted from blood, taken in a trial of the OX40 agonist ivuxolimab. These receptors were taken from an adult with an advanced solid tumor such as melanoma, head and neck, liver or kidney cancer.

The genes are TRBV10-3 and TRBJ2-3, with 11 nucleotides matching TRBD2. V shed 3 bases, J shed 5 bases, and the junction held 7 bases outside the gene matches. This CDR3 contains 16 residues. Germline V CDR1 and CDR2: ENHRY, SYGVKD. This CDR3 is CAISDSGRAVGDTQYF. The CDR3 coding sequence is TGTGCCATCAGTGATAGCGGGAGGGCGGTCGGAGATACGCAGTATTTT.

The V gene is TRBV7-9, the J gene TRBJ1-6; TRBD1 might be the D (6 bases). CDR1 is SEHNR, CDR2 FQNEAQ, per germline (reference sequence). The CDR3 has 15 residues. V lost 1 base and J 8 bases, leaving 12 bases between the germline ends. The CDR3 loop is CASSLGGAAYSPLHF. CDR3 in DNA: TGTGCCAGCAGCTTAGGGGGGGCTGCGTATTCACCCCTCCACTTT.

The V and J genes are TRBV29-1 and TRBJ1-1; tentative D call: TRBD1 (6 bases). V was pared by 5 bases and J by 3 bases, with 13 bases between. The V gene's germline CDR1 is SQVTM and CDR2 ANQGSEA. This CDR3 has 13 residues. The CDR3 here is CSVRQDSYTEAFF. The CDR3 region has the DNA TGCAGCGTTCGACAGGACAGCTACACTGAAGCTTTCTTT.

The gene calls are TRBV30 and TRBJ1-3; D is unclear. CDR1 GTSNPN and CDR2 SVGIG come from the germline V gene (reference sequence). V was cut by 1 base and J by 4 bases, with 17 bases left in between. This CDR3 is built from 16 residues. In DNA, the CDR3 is TGTGCCTGGAGTGGGACGCCACCTGGTAACGGAAACACCATATATTTT. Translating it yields CAWSGTPPGNGNTIYF.

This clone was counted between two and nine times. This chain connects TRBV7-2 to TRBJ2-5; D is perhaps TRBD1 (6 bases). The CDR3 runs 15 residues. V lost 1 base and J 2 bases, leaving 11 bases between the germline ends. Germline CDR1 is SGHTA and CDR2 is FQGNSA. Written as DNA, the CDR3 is TGTGCCAGCAGCTTAGTCTGGGACATTCAAGAGACCCAGTACTTC. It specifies CASSLVWDIQETQYF.

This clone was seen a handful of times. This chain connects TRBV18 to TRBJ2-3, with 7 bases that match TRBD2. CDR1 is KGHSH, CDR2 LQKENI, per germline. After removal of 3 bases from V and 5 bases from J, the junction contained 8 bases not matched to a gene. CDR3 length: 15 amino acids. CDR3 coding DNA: TGTGCCAGCTCACCCGAGGTTGCGGGAGAAGATACGCAGTATTTT. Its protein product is CASSPEVAGEDTQYF.

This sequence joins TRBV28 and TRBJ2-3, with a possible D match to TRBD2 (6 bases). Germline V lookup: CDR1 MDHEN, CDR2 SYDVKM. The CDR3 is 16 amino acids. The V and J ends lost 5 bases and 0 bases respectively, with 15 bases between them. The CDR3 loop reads CASSPMTGGSTDTQYF. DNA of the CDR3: TGTGCCAGCAGTCCCATGACCGGGGGAAGCACAGATACGCAGTATTTT. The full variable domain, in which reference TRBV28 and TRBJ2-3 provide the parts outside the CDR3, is DVKVTQSSRYLVKRTGEKVFLECVQDMDHENMFWYRQDPGLGLRLIYFSYDVKMKEKGDIPEGYSVSREKKERFSLILESASTNQTSMYLCASSPMTGGSTDTQYFGPGTRLTVL.

Here the CDR3 DNA reads TGTGCCAGCAGTGGCTGGGACAGGGCGGACGAGCAGTACTTC. Translated: CASSGWDRADEQYF. The rearrangement joins TRBV25-1 to TRBJ2-7; 9 bases are shared with TRBD1. The V gene's germline CDR1 is MGHDK and CDR2 SYGVNS. Trimming at V came to 4 bases and at J to 5 bases, leaving 6 bases not matched to a gene. The CDR3 consists of 14 residues.

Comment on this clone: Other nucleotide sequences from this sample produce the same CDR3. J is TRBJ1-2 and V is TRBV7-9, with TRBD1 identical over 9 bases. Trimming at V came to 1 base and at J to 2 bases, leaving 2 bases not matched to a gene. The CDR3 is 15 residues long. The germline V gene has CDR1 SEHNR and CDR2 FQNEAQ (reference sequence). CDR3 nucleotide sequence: TGTGCCAGCAGCTTAGGTGGACAGGGGAACTATGGCTACACCTTC. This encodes CASSLGGQGNYGYTF.

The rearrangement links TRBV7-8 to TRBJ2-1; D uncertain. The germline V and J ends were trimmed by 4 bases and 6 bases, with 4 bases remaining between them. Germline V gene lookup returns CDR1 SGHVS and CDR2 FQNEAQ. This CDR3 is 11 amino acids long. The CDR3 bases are TGTGCCAGCAGCTCGACCAATGAGCAGTTCTTC. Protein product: CASSSTNEQFF. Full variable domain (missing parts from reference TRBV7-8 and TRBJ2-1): GAGVSQSPRYKVAKRGQDVALRCDPISGHVSLFWYQQALGQGPEFLTYFQNEAQLDKSGLPSDRFFAERPEGSVSTLKIQRTQQEDSAVYLCASSSTNEQFFGPGTRLTVL.

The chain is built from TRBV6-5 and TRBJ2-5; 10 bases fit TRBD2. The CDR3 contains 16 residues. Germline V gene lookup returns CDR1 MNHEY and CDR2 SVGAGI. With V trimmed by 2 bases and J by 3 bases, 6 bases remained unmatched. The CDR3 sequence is CASSYPSTSGEETQYF. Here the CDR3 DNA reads TGTGCCAGCAGTTACCCCTCCACTAGCGGGGAAGAGACCCAGTACTTC.

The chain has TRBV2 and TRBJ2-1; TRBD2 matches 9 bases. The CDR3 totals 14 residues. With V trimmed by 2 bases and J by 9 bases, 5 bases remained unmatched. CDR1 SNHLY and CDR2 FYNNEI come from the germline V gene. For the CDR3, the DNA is TGTGCCAGCAGTGAAAGCCTAGCGGGACGTGAGCAGTTCTTC. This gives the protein CASSESLAGREQFF.

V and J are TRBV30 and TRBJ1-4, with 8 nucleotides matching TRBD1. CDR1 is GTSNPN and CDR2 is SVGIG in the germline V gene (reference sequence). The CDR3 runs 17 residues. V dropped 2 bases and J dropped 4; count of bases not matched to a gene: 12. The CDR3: CAWSTDRAPGSNEKLFF. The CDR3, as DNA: TGTGCCTGGAGTACGGACAGGGCCCCGGGGAGTAATGAAAAACTGTTTTTT.

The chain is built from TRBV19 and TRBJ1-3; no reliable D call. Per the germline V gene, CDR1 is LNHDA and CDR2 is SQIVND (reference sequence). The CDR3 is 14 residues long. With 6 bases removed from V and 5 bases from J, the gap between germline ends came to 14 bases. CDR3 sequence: CASSQVGLRNTIYF. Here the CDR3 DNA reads TGTGCCAGTAGCCAAGTGGGCTTGAGAAACACCATATATTTT.

The CDR3 sequence: CASSLNPSGIMEQFF. DNA for the CDR3: TGTGCCAGCAGCTTAAATCCTAGCGGGATAATGGAGCAGTTCTTC. V is TRBV7-7 and J is TRBJ2-1, with 9 bases identical to TRBD2. Per the germline V gene, CDR1 is SSHAT and CDR2 is FNYEAQ (reference sequence). J gave up 10 bases and V 2 bases, and 9 bases lay outside the gene matches. This CDR3 comprises 15 residues.

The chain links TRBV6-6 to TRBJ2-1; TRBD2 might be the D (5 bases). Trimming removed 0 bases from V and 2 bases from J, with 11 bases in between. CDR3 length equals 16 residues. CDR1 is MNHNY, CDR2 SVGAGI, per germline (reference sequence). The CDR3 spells CASSYSSSATYNEQFF. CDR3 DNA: TGTGCCAGCAGTTACTCAAGTAGCGCAACCTACAATGAGCAGTTCTTC.

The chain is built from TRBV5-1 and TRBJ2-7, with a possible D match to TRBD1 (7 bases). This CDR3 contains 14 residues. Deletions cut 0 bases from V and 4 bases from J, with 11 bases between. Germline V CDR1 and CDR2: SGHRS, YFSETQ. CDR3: CASSLVRGAYEQYF. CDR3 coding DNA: TGCGCCAGCAGCTTGGTCAGGGGGGCATACGAGCAGTACTTC.

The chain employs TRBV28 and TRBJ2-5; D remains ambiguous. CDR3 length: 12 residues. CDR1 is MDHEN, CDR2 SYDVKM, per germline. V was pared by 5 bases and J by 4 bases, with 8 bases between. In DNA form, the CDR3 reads TGTGCCAGCAGTGGACCCGGAGAGACCCAGTACTTC. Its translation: CASSGPGETQYF.